The T cell receptor beta chain described here comes from a study of glioma-infiltrating T cells. With V trimmed by 7 bases and J by 6 bases, 11 bases remained unmatched. The CDR3 has 14 amino acids. CDR1 SNHLY and CDR2 FYNNEI come from the germline V gene. This clonotype has only a few counts. TCR alpha and beta CDR3 regions were amplified from RNA using iRepertoire nested multiplex PCR. TCRdb processed the multiplex PCR reads anew with MiXCR; each CDR3 protein has one entry. The sample holds around 120,000 distinct CDR3 sequences, 20% to 25% seen once. Sequencing was performed on glioma tissue, nonneoplastic brain tissue, or PBMCs (not recorded which). This clonotype was obtained from a human donor with low-grade glioma or glioblastoma, undergoing nonglioma brain surgery, or in good health (not recorded which). V gene TRBV2 combines with J gene TRBJ1-1, with 7 bases aligning to TRBD1. CDR3 in DNA: TGTGCCAGCACTCCCCACAGGGGACAGTCTGAAGCTTTCTTT. It translates to CASTPHRGQSEAFF.